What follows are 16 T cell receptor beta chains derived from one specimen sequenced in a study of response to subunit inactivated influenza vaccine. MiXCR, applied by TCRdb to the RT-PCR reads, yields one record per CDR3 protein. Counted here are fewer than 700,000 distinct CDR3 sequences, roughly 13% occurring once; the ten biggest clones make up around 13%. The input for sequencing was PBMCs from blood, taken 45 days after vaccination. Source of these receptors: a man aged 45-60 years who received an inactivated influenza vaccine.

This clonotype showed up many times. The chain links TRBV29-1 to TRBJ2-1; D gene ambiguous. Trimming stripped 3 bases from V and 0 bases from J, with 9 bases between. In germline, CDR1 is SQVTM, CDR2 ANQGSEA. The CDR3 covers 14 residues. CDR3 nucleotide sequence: TGCAGCGTTGACGGACCGAGCTCCTACAATGAGCAGTTCTTC. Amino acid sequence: CSVDGPSSYNEQFF.

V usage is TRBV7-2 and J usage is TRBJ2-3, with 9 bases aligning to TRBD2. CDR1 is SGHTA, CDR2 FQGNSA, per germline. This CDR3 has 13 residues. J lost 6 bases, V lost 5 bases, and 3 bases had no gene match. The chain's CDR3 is CASSPTSGDTQYF. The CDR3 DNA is TGTGCCAGCAGCCCGACTAGCGGTGATACGCAGTATTTT.

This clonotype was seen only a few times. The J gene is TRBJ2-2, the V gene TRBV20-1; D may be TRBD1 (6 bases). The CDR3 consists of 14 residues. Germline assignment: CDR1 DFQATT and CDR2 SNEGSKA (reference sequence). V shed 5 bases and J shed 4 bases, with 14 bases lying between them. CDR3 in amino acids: CSAPQGSGTGELFF. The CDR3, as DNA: TGCAGTGCTCCACAGGGTTCCGGCACCGGGGAGCTGTTTTTT.

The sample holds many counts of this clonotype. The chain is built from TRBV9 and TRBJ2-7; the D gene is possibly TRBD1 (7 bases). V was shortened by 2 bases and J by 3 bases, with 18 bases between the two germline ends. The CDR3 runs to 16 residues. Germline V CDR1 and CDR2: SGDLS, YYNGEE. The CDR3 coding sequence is TGTGCCAGCAGCGTGGACCCCGGGCAGGGGGGCTACGAGCAGTACTTC. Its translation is CASSVDPGQGGYEQYF.

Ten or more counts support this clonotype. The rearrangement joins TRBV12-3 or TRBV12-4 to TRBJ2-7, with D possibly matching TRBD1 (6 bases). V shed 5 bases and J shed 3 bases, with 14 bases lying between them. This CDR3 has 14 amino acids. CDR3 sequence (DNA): TGTGCCAGCAGTCCACCGGGACAAAGCTACGAGCAGTACTTC. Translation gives CASSPPGQSYEQYF.

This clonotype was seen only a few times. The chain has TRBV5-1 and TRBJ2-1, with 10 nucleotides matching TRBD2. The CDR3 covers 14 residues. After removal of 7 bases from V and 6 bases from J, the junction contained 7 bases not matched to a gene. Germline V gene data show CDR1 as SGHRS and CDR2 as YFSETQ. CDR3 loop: CASVIASGSNEQFF. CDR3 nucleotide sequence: TGCGCCAGCGTTATAGCTAGCGGGAGCAATGAGCAGTTCTTC.

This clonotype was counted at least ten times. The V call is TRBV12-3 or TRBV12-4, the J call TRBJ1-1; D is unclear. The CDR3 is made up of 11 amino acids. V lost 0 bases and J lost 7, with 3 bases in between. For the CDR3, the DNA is TGTGCCAGCAGTTTAGCGTTTGAAGCTTTCTTT. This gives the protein CASSLAFEAFF.

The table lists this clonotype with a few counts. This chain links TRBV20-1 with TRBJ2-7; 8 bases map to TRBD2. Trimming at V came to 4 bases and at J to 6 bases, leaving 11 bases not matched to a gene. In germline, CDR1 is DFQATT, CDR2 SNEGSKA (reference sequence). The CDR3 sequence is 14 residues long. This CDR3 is CSAKPAGTRAEQYF. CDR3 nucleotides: TGCAGTGCTAAGCCGGCCGGGACTAGAGCCGAGCAGTACTTC.

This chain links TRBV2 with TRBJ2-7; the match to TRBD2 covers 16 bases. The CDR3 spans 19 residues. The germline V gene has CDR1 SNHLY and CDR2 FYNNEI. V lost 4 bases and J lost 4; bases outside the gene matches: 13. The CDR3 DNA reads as TGTGCCAGCAGTGTACTCTCTGGGACTAGCGGGAGGGCGAGGTACGAGCAGTACTTC. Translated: CASSVLSGTSGRARYEQYF. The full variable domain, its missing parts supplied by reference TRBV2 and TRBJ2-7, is EPEVTQTPSHQVTQMGQEVILRCVPISNHLYFYWYRQILGQKVEFLVSFYNNEISEKSEIFDDQFSVERPDGSNFTLKIRSTKLEDSAMYFCASSVLSGTSGRARYEQYFGPGTRLTVT.

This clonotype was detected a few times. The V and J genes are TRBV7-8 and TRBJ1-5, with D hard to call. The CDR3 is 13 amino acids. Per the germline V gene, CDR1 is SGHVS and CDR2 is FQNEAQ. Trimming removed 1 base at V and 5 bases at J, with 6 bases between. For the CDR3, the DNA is TGTGCCAGCAGCTTAGGGAGCGATCAGCCCCAGCATTTT. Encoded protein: CASSLGSDQPQHF.

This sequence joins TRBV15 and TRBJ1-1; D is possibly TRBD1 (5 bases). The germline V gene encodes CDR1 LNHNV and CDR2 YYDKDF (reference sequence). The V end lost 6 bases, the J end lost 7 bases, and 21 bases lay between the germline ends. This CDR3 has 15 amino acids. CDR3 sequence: CATRGTGLGSVEAFF. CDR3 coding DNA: TGTGCCACCAGGGGGACTGGTTTGGGCTCGGTTGAAGCTTTCTTT.

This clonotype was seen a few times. The CDR3 DNA reads as TGCGCCAGCAGCTTGCAAGCGGGAGTCAGAGAGACCCAGTACTTC. Translated: CASSLQAGVRETQYF. V gene TRBV5-1 combines with J gene TRBJ2-5, with TRBD2 matching over 8 bases. J gave up 4 bases and V 1 base, and 6 bases lay outside the gene matches. The CDR3 sequence is 15 residues long. CDR1 and CDR2 from the germline V gene are SGHRS and YFSETQ.

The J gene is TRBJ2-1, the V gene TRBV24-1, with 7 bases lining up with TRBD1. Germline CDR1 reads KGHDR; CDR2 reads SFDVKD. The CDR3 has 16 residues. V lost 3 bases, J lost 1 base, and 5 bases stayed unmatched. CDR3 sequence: CATSDPQGKSYNEQFF. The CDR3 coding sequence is TGTGCCACCAGTGATCCACAGGGGAAATCCTACAATGAGCAGTTCTTC.

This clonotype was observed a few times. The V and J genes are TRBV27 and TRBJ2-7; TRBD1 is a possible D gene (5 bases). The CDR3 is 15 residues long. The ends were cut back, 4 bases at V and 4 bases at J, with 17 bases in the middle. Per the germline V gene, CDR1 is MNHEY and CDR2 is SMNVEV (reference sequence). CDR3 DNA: TGTGCCAGCAGTTCCCAGGGCACAGCCGAATACGAGCAGTACTTC. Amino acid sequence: CASSSQGTAEYEQYF.

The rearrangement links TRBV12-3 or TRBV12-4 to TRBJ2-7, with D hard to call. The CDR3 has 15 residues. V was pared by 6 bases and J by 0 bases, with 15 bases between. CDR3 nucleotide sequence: TGTGCCAGCAGCCCTCGCCTCCCGGGCTCCTACGAGCAGTACTTC. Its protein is CASSPRLPGSYEQYF.

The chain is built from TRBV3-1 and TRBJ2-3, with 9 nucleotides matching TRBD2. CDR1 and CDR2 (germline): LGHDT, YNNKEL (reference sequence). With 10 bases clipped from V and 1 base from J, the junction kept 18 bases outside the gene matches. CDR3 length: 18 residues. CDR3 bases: TGTGCCATCAGTTTAAGGCCTAGCGGGATATTGGGCACAGATACGCAGTATTTT. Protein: CAISLRPSGILGTDTQYF.